What follows are 28 T cell receptor beta chains derived from one specimen sequenced in a study of CD4 T cells in relation to SARS-CoV-2 and coronaviruses. Before the COVID-19 pandemic, during about 2011-2019, CD4+ T cells were taken from unexposed donors. After approximately 10 days of culture, CD4+ T cells were isolated. Sequencing was performed with immunoSEQ multiplex PCR; in TCRdb, only in-frame clones are kept and a portion is missing. The sample lists some 16,000 clones, roughly 82% seen once, with over 40% in the top ten. The antigens these receptors bind are not known. Material: CD4+ T cells from PBMCs, cultured in vitro. Receptors originate from a human donor in good health.

V usage is TRBV12-3 or TRBV12-4 and J usage is TRBJ1-1, with no clear D. The ends were cut back, 2 bases at V and 4 bases at J, with 8 bases in the middle. The length of the CDR3 is 13 residues. This CDR3 reads CASSLQQRTEAFF. The CDR3 bases are TGTGCCAGCAGTTTACAACAGCGCACTGAAGCTTTCTTT.

The V and J genes are TRBV13 and TRBJ2-3, with 7 bases identical to TRBD1. Germline lookup yields CDR1 PRHDT and CDR2 FYEKMQ (reference sequence). Losses at the gene ends were 4 bases for V and 6 bases for J; bases not matched to a gene: 7. CDR3 length: 14 residues. The CDR3 protein is CASSYWTRGDTQYF. In DNA form, the CDR3 reads TGTGCCAGCAGCTATTGGACCAGGGGGGATACGCAGTATTTT. Using reference TRBV13 and TRBJ2-3 for the parts outside the CDR3, the full variable domain is AAGVIQSPRHLIKEKRETATLKCYPIPRHDTVYWYQQGPGQDPQFLISFYEKMQSDKGSIPDRFSAQQFSDYHSELNMSSLELGDSALYFCASSYWTRGDTQYFGPGTRLTVL.

The rearrangement joins TRBV7-2 to TRBJ1-6; D is possibly TRBD1 (6 bases). Germline V gene sequence: CDR1 SGHTA, CDR2 FQGNSA. CDR3 length equals 18 residues. Trimming left V 4 bases short and J 7 bases short, with 23 bases between. The CDR3 bases are TGTGCCAGCAGCTCCCGCGTCTGGGAGGGGGATCTCAATTCACCCCTCCACTTT. This codes for CASSSRVWEGDLNSPLHF.

This clone was found a few times. The genes are TRBV6-4 and TRBJ2-2; the D gene is possibly TRBD2 (5 bases). The V gene lost 4 bases and the J gene lost 3 bases, with 9 bases spanning the gap. Germline loops: CDR1 MRHNA, CDR2 SNTAGT. The CDR3 runs to 14 residues. The CDR3 DNA sequence: TGTGCCAGCAGTGGAGCCGGGGACACCGGGGAGCTGTTTTTT. Protein: CASSGAGDTGELFF.

This chain links TRBV2 with TRBJ1-6, with TRBD1 matching 8 bases. The trim removed 6 bases at V and 7 bases at J, leaving 8 bases unmatched. This CDR3 comprises 15 residues. Germline CDR1 SNHLY, CDR2 FYNNEI. The DNA for the CDR3 is TGTGCCAGCAGCGTACACCGGGACAGGAATTCACCCCTCCACTTT. This translates into CASSVHRDRNSPLHF.

J is TRBJ2-2 and V is TRBV7-8; D is undetermined. Looked up from germline, CDR1 is SGHVS and CDR2 is FQNEAQ. The CDR3 is made up of 12 amino acids. Trimming took 0 bases from V and 7 from J, leaving 3 bases between them. In nucleotides, the CDR3 is TGTGCCAGCAGCTTAGCGGACGGGGAGCTGTTTTTT. This sequence encodes CASSLADGELFF.

This rearrangement joins TRBV7-3 to TRBJ2-1; 14 positions agree with TRBD2. V was pared by 5 bases and J by 10 bases, with 10 bases of the junction left unmatched. Germline CDR1 and CDR2: SGHTA and FQGTGA. CDR3 length: 16 amino acids. This chain's CDR3 is CASSPRTSGGYEEQFF. CDR3 DNA: TGTGCCAGCAGCCCCCGGACTAGCGGGGGGTATGAGGAGCAGTTCTTC.

The chain uses TRBV18 and TRBJ1-1; D might be TRBD1 (5 bases). The CDR3 is 14 amino acids. The germline V gene has CDR1 KGHSH and CDR2 LQKENI. V was cut by 0 bases and J by 0 bases, with 5 bases left in between. The CDR3 loop is CASSPPGVNTEAFF. The DNA of the CDR3 is TGTGCCAGCTCACCACCGGGGGTGAACACTGAAGCTTTCTTT.

V usage is TRBV3-1 (or the pseudogene TRBV3-2) and J usage is TRBJ1-1; D possibly corresponds to TRBD1 (5 bases). CDR3 length: 12 residues. Germline CDR1 is LGHDT and CDR2 is YNNKEL (reference sequence). V shed 4 bases and J shed 3 bases, with 6 bases lying between them. The CDR3 DNA reads TGTGCCAGCAGCCCCAGGGACACTGAAGCTTTCTTT. It yields the protein CASSPRDTEAFF.

The chain joins TRBV4-2 to TRBJ2-7, with TRBD1 identical over 7 bases. The germline V gene encodes CDR1 LGHNA and CDR2 YNFKEQ. J was trimmed by 0 bases and V by 4 bases; bases with no gene match: 9. This CDR3 region has 16 residues. DNA for the CDR3: TGTGCCAGCAGCCCTGTGGGACAGTCGAGCTCCTACGAGCAGTACTTC. Its protein product is CASSPVGQSSSYEQYF.

This CDR3 is CASNGDRGYNEQFF. DNA of the CDR3: TGTGCCAGCAACGGGGACAGGGGCTACAATGAGCAGTTCTTC. This chain links TRBV19 with TRBJ2-1; 10 nucleotides match TRBD1. V shed 9 bases and J 3 bases; nucleotides not matched to a gene: 5. CDR1 and CDR2 from the germline V gene are LNHDA and SQIVND (reference sequence). The CDR3 runs 14 residues. Variable domain in full (rest from reference TRBV19 and TRBJ2-1): DGGITQSPKYLFRKEGQNVTLSCEQNLNHDAMYWYRQDPGQGLRLIYYSQIVNDFQKGDIAEGYSVSREKKESFPLTVTSAQKNPTAFYLCASNGDRGYNEQFFGPGTRLTVL.

The chain employs TRBV30 and TRBJ1-1, with D maybe TRBD1 (5 bases). The CDR3 is made up of 15 amino acids. Per germline, CDR1 GTSNPN and CDR2 SVGIG (reference sequence). With 6 bases removed from V and 1 base from J, the gap between germline ends came to 18 bases. CDR3 sequence: CACGQEGVRNTEAFF. The CDR3, as DNA: TGTGCCTGTGGCCAGGAAGGGGTAAGGAACACTGAAGCTTTCTTT. Full variable domain (missing parts from reference TRBV30 and TRBJ1-1): SQTIHQWPATLVQPVGSPLSLECTVEGTSNPNLYWYRQAAGRGLQLLFYSVGIGQISSEVPQNLSASRPQDRQFILSSKKLLLSDSGFYLCACGQEGVRNTEAFFGQGTRLTVV.

The genes are TRBV5-6 and TRBJ1-1, with D hard to call. With 1 base removed from V and 8 bases from J, the gap between germline ends came to 12 bases. Looked up from germline, CDR1 is SGHDT and CDR2 is YYEEEE. The CDR3 spans 13 residues. The CDR3 here is CASSLFFGVEAFF. CDR3 in DNA: TGTGCCAGCAGCTTGTTTTTCGGAGTAGAAGCTTTCTTT. Together with reference TRBV5-6 and TRBJ1-1, the CDR3 gives the full variable domain: DAGVTQSPTHLIKTRGQQVTLRCSPKSGHDTVSWYQQALGQGPQFIFQYYEEEERQRGNFPDRFSGHQFPNYSSELNVNALLLGDSALYLCASSLFFGVEAFFGQGTRLTVV.

The rearrangement uses TRBV4-1 and TRBJ2-3; TRBD2 matches 9 bases. Germline lookup yields CDR1 MGHRA and CDR2 YSYEKL. This CDR3 contains 16 residues. V lost 1 base and J lost 3; bases outside the gene matches: 5. Here the CDR3 reads CASSQVLAGFTDTQYF. DNA for the CDR3: TGCGCCAGCAGCCAAGTTCTAGCGGGATTTACAGATACGCAGTATTTT.

The V and J genes are TRBV15 and TRBJ2-3; D gene unclear. This CDR3 has 15 amino acids. CDR1 and CDR2 from the germline V gene are LNHNV and YYDKDF (reference sequence). Trimming left V 5 bases short and J 2 bases short, with 14 bases between. The CDR3 region is CATSEFSRITDTQYF. For the CDR3, the DNA is TGTGCCACCAGCGAATTTTCCAGAATCACAGATACGCAGTATTTT.

V gene TRBV27 combines with J gene TRBJ1-1; D unresolved. V gave up 2 bases and J gave up 1 base, with 5 bases separating them. CDR3 length: 13 amino acids. Germline loops: CDR1 MNHEY, CDR2 SMNVEV (reference sequence). In DNA form, the CDR3 reads TGTGCCAGCAGTTTAGTCAGGAACACTGAAGCTTTCTTT. It codes for CASSLVRNTEAFF.

This chain connects TRBV23-1 to TRBJ1-5; tentative D call: TRBD1 (5 bases). TRBV23-1 is designated an ORF whose function remains uncertain. V lost 1 base, J lost 2 bases, and 18 bases lay in between. CDR3 length: 18 residues. Written as DNA, the CDR3 is TGCGCCAGCAGTCAATGTGGGTCAGGGCCGCGTGGCAATCAGCCCCAGCATTTT. It codes for CASSQCGSGPRGNQPQHF.

In DNA, the CDR3 is TGTGCCACAAAGACAGGGATCAGCAATCAGCCCCAGCATTTT. Its protein product is CATKTGISNQPQHF. The gene calls are TRBV2 and TRBJ1-5; TRBD1 aligns across 7 bases. Unmatched junction bases numbered 7, after V lost 10 bases and J lost 1 base. Germline V CDR1 and CDR2: SNHLY, FYNNEI. The CDR3 is 14 amino acids.

This clone was counted only a few times. The chain carries TRBV6-6 and TRBJ2-3, with D hard to call. Germline values: CDR1 MNHNY, CDR2 SVGAGI (reference sequence). Trimming stripped 5 bases from V and 8 bases from J, with 11 bases between. The CDR3 covers 12 residues. CDR3 residues: CASSPPGGTQYF. The CDR3 DNA sequence: TGTGCCAGCAGTCCCCCCGGCGGTACGCAGTATTTT.

The chain carries TRBV3-1 (or the pseudogene TRBV3-2) and TRBJ2-7; TRBD2 might be the D (5 bases). Trimming cost V 3 bases and J 3 bases, with 12 bases left between them. CDR3 length: 14 residues. Germline CDR1 LGHDT, CDR2 YNNKEL (reference sequence). In DNA, the CDR3 is TGTGCCAGCAGCCATCGGGGATCGATCTACGAGCAGTACTTC. Protein product: CASSHRGSIYEQYF.

A remark on this clone: An end of the junction does not agree with germline; a read error may underlie this. The chain carries TRBV6-5 and TRBJ1-1, with 7 nucleotides matching TRBD1. CDR1 and CDR2 (germline): MNHEY, SVGAGI. The CDR3 is made up of 14 amino acids. DNA of the CDR3: TGTGCCAGCTTCTCACAGGGGTGGAACATTGAAGCTTTCTTT. It specifies CASFSQGWNIEAFF.

The J gene is TRBJ2-2, the V gene TRBV5-4; TRBD1 matches 7 bases. Germline CDR1 SGHNT, CDR2 YYREEE (reference sequence). J lost 1 base, V lost 5 bases, and 8 bases had no gene match. The CDR3 contains 16 residues. CDR3 DNA sequence: TGTGCCAGCAGTTCACGGACAGGACAGAACACCGGGGAGCTGTTTTTT. This sequence encodes CASSSRTGQNTGELFF.

This sequence joins TRBV12-3 or TRBV12-4 and TRBJ1-2; D unclear. This CDR3 spans 13 amino acids. V lost 0 bases to trimming and J lost 8 bases, with 10 bases between them. The CDR3 spells CASSLASGSGYTF. The CDR3 region has the DNA TGTGCCAGCAGTTTAGCTTCGGGGAGCGGCTACACCTTC.

The rearrangement links TRBV27 to TRBJ2-5; 8 bases match TRBD2. V gave up 0 bases and J gave up 5 bases; unmatched junction bases: 5. The CDR3 is 15 residues long. Germline values: CDR1 MNHEY, CDR2 SMNVEV (reference sequence). The CDR3 sequence is CASSLSAGVLETQYF. The CDR3 bases are TGTGCCAGCAGTTTATCAGCGGGGGTGCTGGAGACCCAGTACTTC.

This chain links TRBV30 with TRBJ1-1; D is undetermined. Germline-derived CDR1 and CDR2 are GTSNPN and SVGIG (reference sequence). This CDR3 has 13 residues. With 3 bases removed from V and 4 bases from J, the gap between germline ends came to 12 bases. The CDR3 here is CAWRSTVSTEAFF. The DNA of the CDR3 is TGTGCCTGGAGATCTACAGTAAGCACTGAAGCTTTCTTT.

V and J are TRBV4-2 and TRBJ2-2, with D maybe TRBD2 (6 bases). V lost 0 bases and J lost 5, with 10 bases in between. Germline V gene data show CDR1 as LGHNA and CDR2 as YNFKEQ. The CDR3 has 15 amino acids. CDR3 loop: CASSQEYGTTGELFF. The CDR3 coding sequence is TGTGCCAGCAGCCAAGAATACGGGACTACCGGGGAGCTGTTTTTT.

The V gene is TRBV7-2, the J gene TRBJ2-2; the match to TRBD2 covers 8 bases. Trimming at V came to 3 bases and at J to 1 base, leaving 1 base not matched to a gene. The CDR3 runs to 15 residues. Germline CDR1 and CDR2: SGHTA and FQGNSA. The CDR3 sequence is CASSFTSGNTGELFF. The CDR3 bases are TGTGCCAGCAGCTTTACTAGCGGGAACACCGGGGAGCTGTTTTTT.

The chain carries TRBV9 and TRBJ2-3; 9 bases align to TRBD1. This CDR3 comprises 14 residues. J was trimmed by 2 bases and V by 8 bases; bases with no gene match: 6. Germline CDR1 reads SGDLS; CDR2 reads YYNGEE. CDR3 DNA: TGTGCCAGTGGGGACAGGGACTACACAGATACGCAGTATTTT. This encodes CASGDRDYTDTQYF.